These T cell receptor beta chains were read from a single sample in a study of T cell responses to AZD1222 COVID-19 vaccine. The repertoire was sequenced with immunoSEQ multiplex PCR; TCRdb's copy has only in-frame clones and lacks some. Altogether 90,000 to 150,000 clones are present, around nine tenths being singletons, with the ten largest covering around 12%. This sample comprised peripheral blood, obtained on day 0 of AZD1222 vaccination. The receptors come from an adult in good health. Each CDR3 is given with its conserved first and last residue. A D gene is named only where the DNA matches it firmly. Size tells how often a clone was seen (once, few, many) or the class of an expanded clone, and some rows leave it out.

CDR3 DNA: TGCAGCGTTGTCAAAACTGGACAGGGGAGGACTGAAGCTTTCTTT
CDR3 protein: CSVVKTGQGRTEAFF
clone size: few
D gene: TRBD1
V gene: TRBV29-1
J gene: TRBJ1-1

CDR3 DNA: TGCAGCGTTAAGCACAGAAACACTGAAGCTTTCTTT
CDR3 protein: CSVKHRNTEAFF
clone size: NA
D gene: NA
V gene: TRBV29-1
J gene: TRBJ1-1

CDR3 DNA: TGTGCCAGCAGTATAAATAGCGGGAGAAGGGAGACCCAGTACTTC
CDR3 protein: CASSINSGRRETQYF
clone size: NA
D gene: TRBD2
V gene: TRBV28
J gene: TRBJ2-5

CDR3 DNA: TGTGCCAGCAGTTTTTTGCGGGCGTTAGGCTACACCTTC
CDR3 protein: CASSFLRALGYTF
clone size: NA
D gene: NA
V gene: TRBV28
J gene: TRBJ1-2

CDR3 DNA: TGCGCCAGCAGCCAAGATACGGGACAGGGGAACACTGAAGCTTTCTTT
CDR3 protein: CASSQDTGQGNTEAFF
clone size: NA
D gene: TRBD1
V gene: TRBV4-3
J gene: TRBJ1-1

CDR3 DNA: TGTGCCAGCAGCTTAGCTTGGACAGCCTACGAGCAGTACTTC
CDR3 protein: CASSLAWTAYEQYF
clone size: NA
D gene: NA
V gene: TRBV5-6
J gene: TRBJ2-7

CDR3 DNA: TGTGCCAGCAGCCGAACACCAGGGGGGGACGAGCAGTACTTC
CDR3 protein: CASSRTPGGDEQYF
clone size: NA
D gene: NA
V gene: TRBV13
J gene: TRBJ2-7

CDR3 DNA: TGTGCCAGCAGCGTAGTAGACGGGAGGGCCGGTGAGCAGTTCTTC
CDR3 protein: CASSVVDGRAGEQFF
clone size: NA
D gene: TRBD2
V gene: TRBV9
J gene: TRBJ2-1

CDR3 DNA: TGTGCCAGCTTGAAAATGCCGAACACCGGGGAGCTGTTTTTT
CDR3 protein: CASLKMPNTGELFF
clone size: NA
D gene: NA
V gene: TRBV28
J gene: TRBJ2-2

CDR3 DNA: TGTGCCACCAGCATTCCGACAGGGGTAGGATATGGCTACACCTTC
CDR3 protein: CATSIPTGVGYGYTF
clone size: few
D gene: TRBD1
V gene: TRBV15
J gene: TRBJ1-2

CDR3 DNA: TGTGCCAGCTCACCACAAGAGGGGACTTTGAATGAGCAGTTCTTC
CDR3 protein: CASSPQEGTLNEQFF
clone size: NA
D gene: NA
V gene: TRBV18
J gene: TRBJ2-1

CDR3 DNA: TGTGCCAGTAGACCGGGACAGGTAAATAGCAATCAGCCCCAGCATTTT
CDR3 protein: CASRPGQVNSNQPQHF
clone size: NA
D gene: TRBD1
V gene: TRBV19
J gene: TRBJ1-5

CDR3 DNA: TGTGCCAGCACCCCCCCGGCCCGGAGAGAAGAAGCTTTCTTT
CDR3 protein: CASTPPARREEAFF
clone size: NA
D gene: NA
V gene: TRBV28
J gene: TRBJ1-1

CDR3 DNA: TGCGCCAGCAGCTTGGATCGTGACACTGAAGCTTTCTTT
CDR3 protein: CASSLDRDTEAFF
clone size: NA
D gene: NA
V gene: TRBV5-1
J gene: TRBJ1-1

CDR3 DNA: TGTGCCTGGATCGGGGGAGGAACAGATACGCAGTATTTT
CDR3 protein: CAWIGGGTDTQYF
clone size: NA
D gene: NA
V gene: TRBV30
J gene: TRBJ2-3

CDR3 DNA: TGTGCCACCAGTGATGGCCCCAAGCCCCAGCATTTT
CDR3 protein: CATSDGPKPQHF
clone size: NA
D gene: NA
V gene: TRBV24-1
J gene: TRBJ1-5

CDR3 DNA: TGCGCCAGCAGCTTAAGTGGACAGCGAAGCTCTGGAAACACCATATATTTT
CDR3 protein: CASSLSGQRSSGNTIYF
clone size: NA
D gene: NA
V gene: TRBV5-1
J gene: TRBJ1-3